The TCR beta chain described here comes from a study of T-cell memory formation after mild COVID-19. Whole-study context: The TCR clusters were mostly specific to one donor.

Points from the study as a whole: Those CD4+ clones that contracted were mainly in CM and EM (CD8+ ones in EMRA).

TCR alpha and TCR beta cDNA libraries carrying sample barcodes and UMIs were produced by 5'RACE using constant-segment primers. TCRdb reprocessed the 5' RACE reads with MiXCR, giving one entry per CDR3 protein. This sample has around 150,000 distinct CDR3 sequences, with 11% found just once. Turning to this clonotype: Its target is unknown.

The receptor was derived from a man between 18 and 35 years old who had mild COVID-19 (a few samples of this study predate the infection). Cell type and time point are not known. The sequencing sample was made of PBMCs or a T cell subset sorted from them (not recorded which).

The CDR3 DNA is TGTGCCAGCAGCTTACGGGCGGGGGGAGATACGCAGTATTTT. Translated: CASSLRAGGDTQYF. This chain joins TRBV7-2 and TRBJ2-3, with TRBD2 matching 8 bases. With V trimmed by 2 bases and J by 5 bases, 3 bases remained unmatched. The germline gives CDR1 SGHTA, CDR2 FQGNSA. The CDR3 sequence is 14 residues long. Based on the CDR3 plus reference TRBV7-2 and TRBJ2-3, the full variable domain is GAGVSQSPSNKVTEKGKDVELRCDPISGHTALYWYRQSLGQGLEFLIYFQGNSAPDKSGLPSDRFSAERTGGSVSTLTIQRTQQEDSAVYLCASSLRAGGDTQYFGPGTRLTVL.